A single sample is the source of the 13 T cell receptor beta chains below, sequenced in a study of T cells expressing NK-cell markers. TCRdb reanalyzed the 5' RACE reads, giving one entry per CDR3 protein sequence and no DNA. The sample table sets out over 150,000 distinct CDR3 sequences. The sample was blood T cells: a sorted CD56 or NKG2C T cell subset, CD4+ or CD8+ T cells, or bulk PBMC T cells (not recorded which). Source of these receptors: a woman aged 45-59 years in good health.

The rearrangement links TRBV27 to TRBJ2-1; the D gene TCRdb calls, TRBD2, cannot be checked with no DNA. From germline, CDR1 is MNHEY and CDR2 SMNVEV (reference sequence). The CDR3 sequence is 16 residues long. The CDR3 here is CASSLSPYLASGNQFF.

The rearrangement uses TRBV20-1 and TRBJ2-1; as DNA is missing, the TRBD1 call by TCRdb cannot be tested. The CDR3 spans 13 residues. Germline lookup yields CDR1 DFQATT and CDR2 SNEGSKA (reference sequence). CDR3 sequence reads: CSARTGLGNVQFF.

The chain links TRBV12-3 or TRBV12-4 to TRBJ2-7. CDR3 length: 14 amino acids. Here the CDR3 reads CASSFGATSYEQYF.

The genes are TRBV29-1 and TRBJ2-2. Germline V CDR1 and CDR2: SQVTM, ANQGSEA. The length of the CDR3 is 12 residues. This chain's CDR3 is CSVDSGIGELFF.

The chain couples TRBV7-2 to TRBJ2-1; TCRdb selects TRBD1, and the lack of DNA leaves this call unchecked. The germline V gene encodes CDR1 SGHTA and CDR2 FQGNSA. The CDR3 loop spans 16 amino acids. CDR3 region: CASSLLGGSTYNEQFF.

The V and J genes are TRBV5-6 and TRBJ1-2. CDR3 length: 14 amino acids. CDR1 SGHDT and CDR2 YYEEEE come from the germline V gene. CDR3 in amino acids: CASSLGNVNYGYTF.

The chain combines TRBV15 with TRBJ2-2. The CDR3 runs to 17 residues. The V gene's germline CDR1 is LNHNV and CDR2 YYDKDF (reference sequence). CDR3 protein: CATSRDASSANTGELFF.

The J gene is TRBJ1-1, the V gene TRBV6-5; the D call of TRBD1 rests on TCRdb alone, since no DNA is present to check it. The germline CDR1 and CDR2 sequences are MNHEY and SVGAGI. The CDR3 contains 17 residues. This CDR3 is CASSYSWTGGEDTEAFF.

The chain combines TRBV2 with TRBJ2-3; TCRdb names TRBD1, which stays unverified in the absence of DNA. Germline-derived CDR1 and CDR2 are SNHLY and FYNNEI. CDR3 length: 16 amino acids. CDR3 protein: CASSDGTDLYTDTQYF.

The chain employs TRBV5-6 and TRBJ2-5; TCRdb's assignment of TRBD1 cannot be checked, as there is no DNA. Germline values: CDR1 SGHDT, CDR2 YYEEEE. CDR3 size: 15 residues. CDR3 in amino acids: CASSLEDRVQETQYF.

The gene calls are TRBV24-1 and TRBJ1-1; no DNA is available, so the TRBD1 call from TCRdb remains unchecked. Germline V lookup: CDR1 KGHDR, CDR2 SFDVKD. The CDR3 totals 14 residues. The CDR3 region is CATSDPLSGTEAFF.

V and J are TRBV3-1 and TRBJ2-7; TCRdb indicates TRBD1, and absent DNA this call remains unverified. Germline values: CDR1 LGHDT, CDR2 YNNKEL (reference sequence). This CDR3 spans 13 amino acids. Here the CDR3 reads CASSDGTVYEQYF.

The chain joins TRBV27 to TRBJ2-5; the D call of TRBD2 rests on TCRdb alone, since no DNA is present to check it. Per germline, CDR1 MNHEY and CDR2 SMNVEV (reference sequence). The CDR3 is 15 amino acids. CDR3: CASSPSPGLGETQYF.